Below are 4 T cell receptor beta chains sequenced from a single sample in a study of a mutant IDH1 vaccine in newly diagnosed glioma. The protocol was immunoSEQ multiplex PCR, while the TCRdb copy is restricted to in-frame clones and leaves out a portion. The sample has some 130,000 clones; roughly 77% are singletons. Antigens of these TCRs are unknown. Time point meaning: week 11, during vaccination. In the vaccine, a single dose held 300 ug of the mutant IDH1 20-mer peptide, along with topical imiquimod. This specimen consisted of PBMCs, obtained from a glioma patient whose treatment included an IDH1 peptide vaccine. The receptor source for this set is a man in his forties with glioma.

The V call is TRBV5-4, the J call TRBJ2-7, with 7 bases aligning to TRBD2. V dropped 4 bases and J dropped 2; count of bases not matched to a gene: 3. Germline V gene data show CDR1 as SGHNT and CDR2 as YYREEE (reference sequence). The CDR3 runs to 13 residues. The CDR3 DNA sequence: TGTGCCAGCAGCCCTACTAGCGCCTACGAGCAGTACTTC. Translating gives CASSPTSAYEQYF.

V gene TRBV27 combines with J gene TRBJ2-1; D not certain. Trimming removed 5 bases from V and 4 bases from J, with 15 bases in between. The CDR3 extends over 15 amino acids. Germline CDR1 is MNHEY and CDR2 is SMNVEV (reference sequence). The CDR3 protein is CASSPSLTPYNEQFF. The CDR3 nucleotides read TGTGCCAGCAGTCCCTCATTGACACCTTACAATGAGCAGTTCTTC.

The CDR3 DNA reads as TGTGCCAGCAGCCCAGGGACAGGGGAGGGCATTCAGTACTTC. It codes for CASSPGTGEGIQYF. This chain connects TRBV7-9 to TRBJ2-4, with 10 positions matching TRBD1. Germline lookup yields CDR1 SEHNR and CDR2 FQNEAQ (reference sequence). V was clipped by 5 bases and J by 9 bases; unmatched bases: 7. The CDR3 runs to 14 residues. The variable domain in full, completed from reference TRBV7-9 and TRBJ2-4, reads DTGVSQNPRHKITKRGQNVTFRCDPISEHNRLYWYRQTLGQGPEFLTYFQNEAQLEKSRLLSDRFSAERPKGSFSTLEIQRTEQGDSAMYLCASSPGTGEGIQYFGAGTRLSVL.

The V call is TRBV5-4, the J call TRBJ2-7, with D perhaps matching TRBD1 (6 bases). V shed 1 base and J shed 2 bases, with 16 bases lying between them. Germline V gene lookup returns CDR1 SGHNT and CDR2 YYREEE (reference sequence). The CDR3 is 16 amino acids. The chain's CDR3 is CASSLSPQGATYEQYF. The CDR3 nucleotides read TGTGCCAGCAGCTTGTCCCCACAGGGTGCAACCTACGAGCAGTACTTC.